A single T cell receptor beta chain is shown here with its context. Its antigen is undetermined. This sample stems from a study of PD-L1 blockade in urothelial cancer. Time point here: peripheral blood 6 weeks after treatment start. Findings and caveats of the study: When measured at 3 weeks, tumor-associated blood clones expanded more in durable-benefit patients.

Trimming removed 5 bases from V and 6 bases from J; junction bases left unmatched: 8. Germline values: CDR1 MNHEY, CDR2 SVGAGI. The CDR3 covers 15 residues. What went into each PCR as a spike was synthetic TCR analog templates. Clones were sequenced by immunoSEQ multiplex PCR, and TCRdb holds only the in-frame ones, with some missing. Among some 41,000 clones listed, 80% to 90% were seen once. The clonotype originates from a man aged 65-85 years with urothelial cancer. The source was PBMCs, collected around atezolizumab (anti-PD-L1) treatment. V is TRBV6-5 and J is TRBJ1-5; 9 positions agree with TRBD1. CDR3: CASSRGTGFGQPQHF. DNA for the CDR3: TGTGCCAGCAGTCGGGGGACAGGGTTTGGTCAGCCCCAGCATTTT.